The next 16 T cell receptor beta chains were all read from a single sample in a study of cytomegalovirus exposure and HLA in healthy donors. Amplification used 60 Vbeta primers and 13 Jbeta primers. Only in-frame clones appear in the TCRdb table, and some are missing; sequencing was by immunoSEQ multiplex PCR. This listing includes 60,000 to 70,000 clones. The specimen was PBMCs. The origin of the receptors is a boy aged 5-17 years in good health and CMV-seronegative.

The rearrangement joins TRBV7-9 to TRBJ2-3; 7 bases map to TRBD2. Trimming removed 1 base from V and 2 bases from J; junction bases left unmatched: 3. The CDR3 is 15 residues long. The germline V gene encodes CDR1 SEHNR and CDR2 FQNEAQ (reference sequence). CDR3 residues: CASSLGGGITDTQYF. In nucleotides, the CDR3 is TGTGCCAGCAGCTTAGGGGGGGGGATCACAGATACGCAGTATTTT.

The chain carries TRBV18 and TRBJ1-1, with unresolved D. Germline-derived CDR1 and CDR2 are KGHSH and LQKENI. CDR3 size: 13 residues. V was shortened by 3 bases and J by 6 bases, with 11 bases between the two germline ends. CDR3 sequence: CASSPGGGPEAFF. As DNA, the CDR3 is TGTGCCAGCTCACCGGGTGGCGGGCCTGAAGCTTTCTTT. Variable domain in full (rest from reference TRBV18 and TRBJ1-1): NAGVMQNPRHLVRRRGQEARLRCSPMKGHSHVYWYRQLPEEGLKFMVYLQKENIIDESGMPKERFSAEFPKEGPSILRIQQVVRGDSAAYFCASSPGGGPEAFFGQGTRLTVV.

V gene TRBV30 combines with J gene TRBJ1-1, with D unresolved. CDR1 and CDR2 from the germline V gene are GTSNPN and SVGIG (reference sequence). CDR3 size: 12 residues. V was clipped by 3 bases and J by 1 base, with 6 bases between them. CDR3 in amino acids: CAWREKNTEAFF. Here the CDR3 DNA reads TGTGCCTGGAGAGAGAAGAACACTGAAGCTTTCTTT. The complete variable domain, with remaining parts taken from reference TRBV30 and TRBJ1-1, reads SQTIHQWPATLVQPVGSPLSLECTVEGTSNPNLYWYRQAAGRGLQLLFYSVGIGQISSEVPQNLSASRPQDRQFILSSKKLLLSDSGFYLCAWREKNTEAFFGQGTRLTVV.

The chain is built from TRBV10-1 and TRBJ2-2; D is uncertain. This CDR3 contains 13 residues. With 6 bases removed from V and 5 bases from J, the gap between germline ends came to 10 bases. Germline V gene sequence: CDR1 WNHNN, CDR2 SYGVQD (reference sequence). The CDR3 sequence is CASSMTLTGELFF. CDR3 bases: TGCGCCAGCAGCATGACTTTAACCGGGGAGCTGTTTTTT.

V gene TRBV5-6 combines with J gene TRBJ2-5; possibly TRBD2 for D (6 bases). Germline-derived CDR1 and CDR2 are SGHDT and YYEEEE. CDR3 length: 14 amino acids. The V gene lost 3 bases and the J gene lost 4 bases, with 13 bases spanning the gap. CDR3 nucleotides: TGTGCCAGCAGCTCGCGACTAGTAGGAGAGACCCAGTACTTC. This gives the protein CASSSRLVGETQYF. The whole variable domain, filled in from reference TRBV5-6 and TRBJ2-5, reads DAGVTQSPTHLIKTRGQQVTLRCSPKSGHDTVSWYQQALGQGPQFIFQYYEEEERQRGNFPDRFSGHQFPNYSSELNVNALLLGDSALYLCASSSRLVGETQYFGPGTRLLVL.

The CDR3 protein is CASSLEARGSYEQYF. CDR3 coding DNA: TGTGCCAGCAGCTTGGAGGCCAGGGGAAGCTACGAGCAGTACTTC. This rearrangement joins TRBV5-4 to TRBJ2-7; TRBD1 is a possible D gene (6 bases). Trimming shortened V by 0 bases and J by 3 bases, and 13 bases separated the two germline ends. The germline CDR1 and CDR2 sequences are SGHNT and YYREEE (reference sequence). CDR3 size: 15 residues. Full variable domain (outside the CDR3, taken from reference TRBV5-4 and TRBJ2-7): ETGVTQSPTHLIKTRGQQVTLRCSSQSGHNTVSWYQQALGQGPQFIFQYYREEENGRGNFPPRFSGLQFPNYSSELNVNALELDDSALYLCASSLEARGSYEQYFGPGTRLTVT.

The J gene is TRBJ1-2, the V gene TRBV5-6; 9 bases fit TRBD1. CDR3 length equals 13 residues. Germline CDR1 reads SGHDT; CDR2 reads YYEEEE. Trimming cost V 0 bases and J 7 bases; bases outside gene matches: 1. The CDR3 loop reads CASSLGQGVGYTF. The CDR3 DNA reads as TGTGCCAGCAGCTTGGGACAGGGGGTTGGCTACACCTTC.

The V and J genes are TRBV29-1 and TRBJ2-7; no definite D call. Trimming removed 4 bases from V and 4 bases from J, with 11 bases in between. This CDR3 is built from 12 residues. The germline CDR1 and CDR2 sequences are SQVTM and ANQGSEA. This chain's CDR3 is CSVGHSRYEQYF. CDR3 nucleotides: TGCAGCGTTGGCCACTCCCGTTACGAGCAGTACTTC.

The genes are TRBV7-8 and TRBJ2-7; TRBD2 aligns across 12 bases. This CDR3 region has 15 residues. From germline, CDR1 is SGHVS and CDR2 FQNEAQ. V lost 3 bases to trimming and J lost 3 bases; unmatched junction nucleotides: 3. Here the CDR3 reads CASSLRTSGNYEQYF. CDR3 nucleotide sequence: TGTGCCAGCAGCTTGAGGACTAGCGGGAACTACGAGCAGTACTTC.

The chain uses TRBV28 and TRBJ1-1; the D gene is possibly TRBD1 (5 bases). With 5 bases removed from V and 3 bases from J, the gap between germline ends came to 13 bases. The CDR3 is 14 residues long. In germline, CDR1 is MDHEN, CDR2 SYDVKM. The CDR3: CASSDGGVDTEAFF. Here the CDR3 DNA reads TGTGCCAGCAGTGACGGAGGGGTTGACACTGAAGCTTTCTTT.

The chain carries TRBV7-2 and TRBJ2-1, with a weak D call TRBD1 (6 bases). This CDR3 comprises 15 residues. V was shortened by 5 bases and J by 4 bases, with 15 bases between the two germline ends. Germline CDR1 SGHTA, CDR2 FQGNSA. The CDR3 coding sequence is TGTGCCAGCAGCCCCCCCGGGACATCTTACAATGAGCAGTTCTTC. It specifies CASSPPGTSYNEQFF.

CDR3 coding DNA: TGTGCCAGCAGTTCACTTAAAGAGACCCAGTACTTC. Protein product: CASSSLKETQYF. The chain couples TRBV6-1 to TRBJ2-5; D gene uncertain. Trimming pared 5 bases from V and 3 bases from J, leaving 7 bases between. The CDR3 length is 12 residues. CDR1 is MNHNS, CDR2 SASEGT, per germline.

V and J are TRBV6-4 and TRBJ2-1, with D tentatively TRBD2 (5 bases). This CDR3 comprises 15 residues. From germline, CDR1 is MRHNA and CDR2 SNTAGT. The ends were cut back, 4 bases at V and 7 bases at J, with 17 bases in the middle. DNA of the CDR3: TGTGCCAGCAGTGTGGAGGCTGGAGCGTGGAATGAGCAGTTCTTC. This gives the protein CASSVEAGAWNEQFF.

The genes are TRBV11-3 and TRBJ1-1; D remains unclear. The ends were cut back, 2 bases at V and 2 bases at J, with 9 bases in the middle. CDR1 is SGHNT and CDR2 is YENEEA in the germline V gene. The CDR3 contains 14 residues. The CDR3 sequence is CASSLRSGNTEAFF. CDR3 DNA: TGTGCCAGCAGCTTAAGGTCAGGTAACACTGAAGCTTTCTTT.

V gene TRBV29-1 combines with J gene TRBJ1-2, with D possibly being TRBD1 (6 bases). V lost 7 bases to trimming and J lost 6 bases, with 24 bases between them. CDR3 length: 15 residues. In germline, CDR1 is SQVTM, CDR2 ANQGSEA. CDR3 amino acids: CSAKEMAGAQDGYTF. The CDR3 DNA reads as TGCAGCGCTAAAGAAATGGCGGGGGCGCAGGATGGCTACACCTTC.

The chain has TRBV14 and TRBJ1-1, with 9 bases lining up with TRBD1. CDR1 and CDR2 from the germline V gene are SGHDN and FVKESK. The CDR3 spans 16 residues. V shed 6 bases and J 0 bases; nucleotides not matched to a gene: 8. CDR3 DNA sequence: TGTGCCAGCAGGGGTCCCGGGACAGGGATGAACACTGAAGCTTTCTTT. Its translation is CASRGPGTGMNTEAFF.